This T cell receptor (beta chain) was retrieved from a study of T cells after yellow fever vaccination. General study points: Once the booster was given, most primary-vaccination clones reappeared, at just over 95% for CD4 and around 90% for CD8. The secondary T-cell response peaked on day 5, not day 15, but was weaker.

This CDR3 contains 9 residues. CDR1 is SQVTM and CDR2 is ANQGSEA in the germline V gene. V lost 4 bases to trimming and J lost 8 bases, with 5 bases between them. The authors made TCR cDNA by 5'RACE template switching, adding a universal primer site and UMIs. A single record per CDR3 protein comes from TCRdb applying MiXCR to the 5' RACE reads. The data hold 400,000 or so distinct CDR3 sequences, with roughly 12% observed a single time. This clonotype was detected only a few times. The antigen is not known. The receptor was derived from a man aged 18 to 30 who received the YFV17D yellow fever vaccine. The sequencing here drew on PBMCs, taken on the day of the first yellow fever vaccination. The chain has TRBV29-1 and TRBJ1-2; no definite D call. This CDR3 is CSVVEGYTF. The DNA of the CDR3 is TGCAGCGTTGTTGAAGGCTACACCTTC. The whole variable domain, filled in from reference TRBV29-1 and TRBJ1-2, reads SAVISQKPSRDICQRGTSLTIQCQVDSQVTMMFWYRQQPGQSLTLIATANQGSEATYESGFVIDKFPISRPNLTFSTLTVSNMSPEDSSIYLCSVVEGYTFGSGTRLTVV.